This paragraph covers one TCR beta chain sequence. Antigen specificity is unknown. One junction end disagrees with the germline gene, perhaps due to a read error. This specimen belongs to a study of shared clonotypes between healthy human individuals. General study findings and limits: Sequencing depth was predicted to influence how clonotypes are shared among donors.

The table came from immunoSEQ multiplex PCR; TCRdb's copy has only in-frame clones and leaves some out. Of approximately 720,000 clones in the sample, roughly 78% were seen once. This CDR3 region has 12 residues. Germline CDR1 and CDR2: SGHRS and YFSETQ. This sequence joins TRBV5-1 and TRBJ1-3; the D gene is possibly TRBD1 (6 bases). This TCR came from a woman aged 25-40 years in good health. Sequencing was carried out using memory CD4+ T cells sorted from blood. Subset given: CD45RA-negative fraction. The CDR3 DNA is TGCGCCAGCAGCTTGGACGGACAGTTCGCGGATTTT. It yields the protein CASSLDGQFADF.